Listed below are T cell receptor beta chains from one sample, sequenced in a study of blood T cell repertoires in COVID-19. Profiling relied on immunoSEQ multiplex PCR, and the TCRdb table lists in-frame clones only, not all of them. The data show a few hundred thousand clones, just under 90% seen once. Sample: PBMCs or T cells enriched from blood (not recorded which). These receptors were taken from a young man who had recovered from COVID-19. The CDR3 runs from the conserved cysteine through the conserved F or W. Each record gives: V gene, D gene, J gene, clone size, CDR3 length, CDR3 protein, CDR3 DNA. D genes are given only for firm matches. The listing skips clone size in some rows; elsewhere it reads once, few, many or a size class.

V: TRBV11-3
D: TRBD2
J: TRBJ2-7
size: once
length: 13
CDR3: CASSLDLAGEQYF
DNA: TGTGCCAGCAGCTTAGATCTAGCGGGCGAGCAGTACTTC

V: TRBV7-9
D: TRBD1
J: TRBJ1-2
size: once
length: 17
CDR3: CASSLQGGGTGMEGYTF
DNA: TGTGCCAGCAGCTTACAGGGTGGCGGGACAGGGATGGAAGGCTACACCTTC

V: TRBV9
D: NA
J: TRBJ2-3
size: NA
length: 14
CDR3: CASSIRTSTDTQYF
DNA: TGTGCCAGCAGCATACGGACTAGCACAGATACGCAGTATTTT

V: TRBV14
D: NA
J: TRBJ2-3
size: NA
length: 13
CDR3: CASSQAWGLTQYF
DNA: TGTGCCAGCAGCCAAGCCTGGGGGCTTACGCAGTATTTT

V: TRBV4-2
D: TRBD1
J: TRBJ2-2
size: NA
length: 15
CDR3: CATDTGTGYTGELFF
DNA: TGTGCCACCGATACCGGGACAGGGTACACCGGGGAGCTGTTTTTT

V: TRBV4-1
D: NA
J: TRBJ1-5
size: NA
length: 14
CDR3: CASSQVGGMQPQHF
DNA: TGCGCCAGCAGCCAAGTAGGAGGGATGCAGCCCCAGCATTTT

V: TRBV7-2
D: TRBD1
J: TRBJ2-4
size: once
length: 14
CDR3: CASSGQGGKNIQYF
DNA: TGTGCCAGCAGTGGACAGGGAGGCAAAAACATTCAGTACTTC

V: TRBV4-1
D: NA
J: TRBJ1-4
size: NA
length: 14
CDR3: CASRRQGTNEKLFF
DNA: TGCGCCAGCAGACGTCAGGGAACTAATGAAAAACTGTTTTTT

V: TRBV4-3
D: NA
J: TRBJ2-2
size: NA
length: 15
CDR3: CASSQVQSEVLELFF
DNA: TGCGCCAGCAGCCAAGTTCAGAGCGAGGTCCTGGAGCTGTTTTTT

V: TRBV4-1
D: NA
J: TRBJ2-7
size: NA
length: 14
CDR3: CASSYTSQSYEQYF
DNA: TGCGCCAGCAGCTATACTAGTCAGTCCTACGAGCAGTACTTC

V: TRBV6-2/TRBV6-3
D: NA
J: TRBJ1-2
size: few
length: 14
CDR3: CASSLRAAYYGYTF
DNA: TGTGCCAGCAGCCTCAGGGCAGCTTATTATGGCTACACCTTC

V: TRBV10-1
D: TRBD1
J: TRBJ1-4
size: NA
length: 16
CDR3: CASSPGGEATNEKLFF
DNA: TGCGCCAGCAGTCCAGGGGGAGAGGCAACTAATGAAAAACTGTTTTTT

V: TRBV18
D: NA
J: TRBJ1-3
size: NA
length: 16
CDR3: CASSPRMGALGNTIYF
DNA: TGTGCCAGCTCACCACGGATGGGGGCTCTTGGAAACACCATATATTTT

V: TRBV7-2
D: TRBD1
J: TRBJ2-3
size: NA
length: 14
CDR3: CASSLRDRGVTQYF
DNA: TGTGCCAGCAGCCTACGGGACAGGGGGGTCACGCAGTATTTT

V: TRBV7-6
D: TRBD1
J: TRBJ2-1
size: NA
length: 16
CDR3: CASSFVGQGAYNEQFF
DNA: TGTGCCAGCAGCTTTGTTGGACAGGGGGCCTACAATGAGCAGTTCTTC

V: TRBV9
D: TRBD2
J: TRBJ2-7
size: NA
length: 17
CDR3: CASSVVPRASGVYEQYF
DNA: TGTGCCAGCAGCGTAGTCCCGCGGGCTAGCGGGGTCTACGAGCAGTACTTC

V: TRBV28
D: NA
J: TRBJ2-1
size: NA
length: 14
CDR3: CASSPGPPHNEQFF
DNA: TGTGCCAGCAGTCCAGGGCCCCCCCATAATGAGCAGTTCTTC